This entry lists 30 T cell receptor beta chains sequenced from one sample in a study of naive and memory T cell subsets. Both TRBC1 and TRBC2 were covered by a beta constant-region primer of two equimolar oligonucleotides. TCRdb re-called the UMI-ligation and nested PCR reads through MiXCR, storing one row per CDR3 protein. Altogether around 29,000 distinct CDR3 sequences are present, roughly 10% being singletons, with the ten largest covering roughly 15%. The sequencing input was effector memory CD4+ T cells from blood. Subset meaning: effector memory, CD45RA- CD27-. The receptors were sampled from a human donor in good health.

This clonotype was picked up many times. This chain connects TRBV20-1 to TRBJ1-1; no definite D call. Germline V lookup: CDR1 DFQATT, CDR2 SNEGSKA (reference sequence). This CDR3 is 14 amino acids long. V was shortened by 0 bases and J by 0 bases, with 8 bases between the two germline ends. CDR3 residues: CSARDARVNTEAFF. The CDR3 region has the DNA TGCAGTGCTAGAGATGCGAGGGTGAACACTGAAGCTTTCTTT.

This clonotype was picked up a small number of times. CDR3 bases: TGTGCCAGCAAGCGGGGGGGCCACACCGGGGAGCTGTTTTTT. Amino acid sequence: CASKRGGHTGELFF. V is TRBV13 and J is TRBJ2-2, with 10 bases fitting TRBD2. Germline V gene sequence: CDR1 PRHDT, CDR2 FYEKMQ (reference sequence). This CDR3 is built from 14 residues. The junction had 2 bases not matched to a gene; V was cut back by 7 bases and J by 3 bases.

At least ten counts were recorded for this clonotype. The rearrangement joins TRBV29-1 to TRBJ1-2; 7 positions match TRBD1. V shed 2 bases and J 7 bases; nucleotides not matched to a gene: 4. The CDR3 consists of 12 residues. The germline CDR1 and CDR2 sequences are SQVTM and ANQGSEA. The CDR3 DNA follows: TGCAGCGTTGAAACTTCAGGGGGTGGCTACACCTTC. Protein: CSVETSGGGYTF.

This clonotype has at least ten counts. This CDR3 is CASSQKPGPTYEQYF. The CDR3 DNA reads TGTGCCAGCAGCCAGAAACCCGGACCAACCTACGAGCAGTACTTC. The rearrangement joins TRBV11-1 to TRBJ2-7, with unresolved D. Looked up from germline, CDR1 is SGHAT and CDR2 is FQDESV (reference sequence). The CDR3 sequence is 15 residues long. The V and J ends lost 5 bases and 2 bases respectively, with 16 bases between them.

This clonotype was seen at least ten times. The chain links TRBV3-1 to TRBJ2-5, with TRBD2 as a possible D gene (6 bases). Trimming stripped 2 bases from V and 4 bases from J, with 23 bases between. The CDR3 has 18 amino acids. The germline V gene encodes CDR1 LGHDT and CDR2 YNNKEL (reference sequence). For the CDR3, the DNA is TGTGCCAGCAGCCAAACCCAACTAGCTGGGGGGTGGGGAGAGACCCAGTACTTC. Protein product: CASSQTQLAGGWGETQYF.

In its sample, this clonotype was seen many times. J is TRBJ1-1 and V is TRBV7-3, with a weak D call TRBD1 (5 bases). The ends were cut back, 4 bases at V and 1 base at J, with 7 bases in the middle. The CDR3 contains 13 residues. Germline V lookup: CDR1 SGHTA, CDR2 FQGTGA. CDR3 sequence (DNA): TGTGCCAGCAGCTCACAGGAGAACACTGAAGCTTTCTTT. This translates into CASSSQENTEAFF.

This clonotype was seen only a few times. CDR3: CASSLSQATDTQYF. CDR3 nucleotide sequence: TGTGCCAGCAGCTTATCGCAGGCCACAGATACGCAGTATTTT. V gene TRBV7-9 combines with J gene TRBJ2-3; D unresolved. The CDR3 runs to 14 residues. Looked up from germline, CDR1 is SEHNR and CDR2 is FQNEAQ (reference sequence). V lost 2 bases and J 2 bases, leaving 8 bases between the germline ends.

The chain has TRBV28 and TRBJ2-1; D gene ambiguous. Germline lookup yields CDR1 MDHEN and CDR2 SYDVKM. Trimming took off 1 base at V and 10 bases at J, with 11 bases between the two ends. This CDR3 contains 13 residues. CDR3 in DNA: TGTGCCAGCAGTTTATCGCCCCCCCCCGAGCAGTTCTTC. Translating it yields CASSLSPPPEQFF. Full variable domain (rest looked up from reference TRBV28 and TRBJ2-1): DVKVTQSSRYLVKRTGEKVFLECVQDMDHENMFWYRQDPGLGLRLIYFSYDVKMKEKGDIPEGYSVSREKKERFSLILESASTNQTSMYLCASSLSPPPEQFFGPGTRLTVL.

This clonotype has ten or more counts. CDR3 sequence reads: CSVEENSLRTDTQYF. In nucleotides, the CDR3 is TGCAGCGTTGAAGAGAATAGTCTTCGCACAGATACGCAGTATTTT. The V gene is TRBV29-1, the J gene TRBJ2-3; D remains ambiguous. Germline CDR1 reads SQVTM; CDR2 reads ANQGSEA. The CDR3 runs 15 residues. The V end lost 0 bases, the J end lost 1 base, and 11 bases lay between the germline ends.

The chain carries TRBV5-8 and TRBJ2-3; 12 nucleotides line up with TRBD2. The CDR3 consists of 15 residues. CDR1 is SGHTS and CDR2 is YDEGEE in the germline V gene. Trimming removed 5 bases from V and 5 bases from J; junction bases left unmatched: 6. CDR3 bases: TGTGCCAGCAGTCGGACTAGCGGGACGGTAGATACGCAGTATTTT. Protein product: CASSRTSGTVDTQYF.

This clonotype was picked up a small number of times. The chain couples TRBV15 to TRBJ2-4; 9 nucleotides align to TRBD2. V trimming: 1 base; J trimming: 8 bases; junction bases outside the gene matches: 9. The germline V gene has CDR1 LNHNV and CDR2 YYDKDF (reference sequence). CDR3 length: 16 residues. The CDR3 coding sequence is TGTGCCACCAGCAGAGTTCATTCAGCGGGAGGAGACATTCAGTACTTC. Translated, it gives CATSRVHSAGGDIQYF.

This clonotype was detected ten times or more. CDR3 sequence (DNA): TGTGCCAGTAGAAAAATACAGGGGAATCCCTCCTACAATGAGCAGTTCTTC. This encodes CASRKIQGNPSYNEQFF. The V call is TRBV19, the J call TRBJ2-1; TRBD1 matches at 7 bases. The CDR3 spans 17 residues. Germline values: CDR1 LNHDA, CDR2 SQIVND (reference sequence). With 6 bases clipped from V and 0 bases from J, the junction kept 11 bases outside the gene matches.

V and J are TRBV4-1 and TRBJ2-5; 8 nucleotides align to TRBD1. The CDR3 spans 17 residues. V dropped 3 bases and J dropped 2; count of bases not matched to a gene: 11. Germline V gene data show CDR1 as MGHRA and CDR2 as YSYEKL. The chain's CDR3 is CASSQPGQGFGQETQYF. CDR3 coding DNA: TGCGCCAGCAGCCAGCCCGGACAGGGATTTGGGCAAGAGACCCAGTACTTC.

This chain joins TRBV19 and TRBJ1-6; weak D call: TRBD1 (6 bases). The CDR3 runs to 16 residues. Germline CDR1 and CDR2: LNHDA and SQIVND (reference sequence). Trimming stripped 6 bases from V and 7 bases from J, with 19 bases between. DNA for the CDR3: TGTGCCAGTAGGGGATACACAGGGACCCTAAATTCACCCCTCCACTTT. Protein: CASRGYTGTLNSPLHF.

The chain has TRBV6-2 or TRBV6-3 and TRBJ2-1; TRBD2 agrees at 9 bases. This CDR3 has 15 residues. The J segment lost 4 bases and the V segment lost 5 bases, leaving 6 bases of the junction unmatched. The germline CDR1 and CDR2 sequences are MNHEY and SVGEGT. For the CDR3, the DNA is TGTGCCAGCAGTAAACTAGCGGGCGTATACAATGAGCAGTTCTTC. Translation gives CASSKLAGVYNEQFF.

The chain links TRBV28 to TRBJ2-2; unclear D gene. Germline values: CDR1 MDHEN, CDR2 SYDVKM. This CDR3 has 16 amino acids. Trimming took off 7 bases at V and 2 bases at J, with 17 bases between the two ends. The chain's CDR3 is CASTFTPPPNTGELFF. DNA of the CDR3: TGTGCCAGCACATTCACTCCCCCACCCAACACCGGGGAGCTGTTTTTT.

This clonotype was seen many times. The chain couples TRBV6-2 or TRBV6-3 to TRBJ1-6; D is possibly TRBD1 (6 bases). The V end was cut by 3 bases, the J end by 0 bases, with 15 bases between. The CDR3 length is 18 residues. Per germline, CDR1 MNHEY and CDR2 SVGEGT. CDR3: CASSYSTGIFSYNSPLHF. The CDR3 nucleotides read TGTGCCAGCAGTTATTCAACAGGGATCTTCTCCTATAATTCACCCCTCCACTTT.

J is TRBJ1-4 and V is TRBV18; 7 bases agree with TRBD1. Germline lookup yields CDR1 KGHSH and CDR2 LQKENI. The trim removed 6 bases at V and 6 bases at J, leaving 10 bases unmatched. The CDR3 has 15 residues. In DNA form, the CDR3 reads TGTGCCAGCTCTCGAGGGGGCCTGGCTGATGAAAAACTGTTTTTT. Translating gives CASSRGGLADEKLFF. Complete variable domain (other parts from reference TRBV18 and TRBJ1-4): NAGVMQNPRHLVRRRGQEARLRCSPMKGHSHVYWYRQLPEEGLKFMVYLQKENIIDESGMPKERFSAEFPKEGPSILRIQQVVRGDSAAYFCASSRGGLADEKLFFGSGTQLSVL.

This clonotype was observed at least ten times. The chain links TRBV20-1 to TRBJ2-2; D is perhaps TRBD2 (6 bases). Germline lookup yields CDR1 DFQATT and CDR2 SNEGSKA (reference sequence). This CDR3 is built from 15 residues. The V end lost 3 bases, the J end lost 6 bases, and 17 bases lay between the germline ends. CDR3 DNA: TGCAGTGCTAGTTTGGACGGGAGAGATTCCGGGGAGCTGTTTTTT. Translated, it gives CSASLDGRDSGELFF.

The chain recombines TRBV24-1 with TRBJ2-2, with D perhaps TRBD1 (5 bases). Trimming shortened V by 3 bases and J by 3 bases, and 16 bases separated the two germline ends. The CDR3 consists of 17 residues. CDR1 and CDR2 (germline): KGHDR, SFDVKD. The CDR3 loop reads CATSDTRLGVYTGELFF. CDR3 nucleotides: TGTGCCACCAGTGATACCCGGTTAGGGGTCTACACCGGGGAGCTGTTTTTT.

Many counts were recorded for this clonotype. V and J are TRBV7-7 and TRBJ2-2; D not certain. This CDR3 contains 15 residues. The germline V and J ends were trimmed by 5 bases and 4 bases, with 14 bases remaining between them. CDR1 and CDR2 (germline): SSHAT, FNYEAQ (reference sequence). The CDR3 DNA reads as TGTGCCAGCAGCCTTTCCAGGAGTATCACCGGGGAGCTGTTTTTT. Encoded protein: CASSLSRSITGELFF.

The rearrangement links TRBV14 to TRBJ2-1; TRBD2 matches at 10 bases. The V gene end was trimmed by 2 bases and the J gene end by 7 bases; junction bases not matched to a gene: 17. Germline V gene sequence: CDR1 SGHDN, CDR2 FVKESK. This CDR3 has 19 amino acids. The CDR3: CASSQNVRSSGGKANEQFF. The CDR3 nucleotides are TGTGCCAGCAGCCAAAATGTACGGTCTAGCGGGGGCAAGGCGAATGAGCAGTTCTTC.

This chain links TRBV5-4 with TRBJ2-1, with 8 bases lining up with TRBD2. The CDR3 is 16 residues long. The V gene end was trimmed by 3 bases and the J gene end by 1 base; junction bases not matched to a gene: 6. The germline V gene encodes CDR1 SGHNT and CDR2 YYREEE (reference sequence). CDR3 nucleotide sequence: TGTGCCAGCAGCTCTCCGGGACTAGGGTCCTACAATGAGCAGTTCTTC. Amino acid sequence: CASSSPGLGSYNEQFF.

This clonotype turned up a few times. This rearrangement joins TRBV13 to TRBJ1-1; D ambiguous. CDR1 is PRHDT, CDR2 FYEKMQ, per germline (reference sequence). The CDR3 loop spans 19 amino acids. With 5 bases removed from V and 0 bases from J, the gap between germline ends came to 25 bases. CDR3 sequence reads: CASSAKDLGWSLMNTEAFF. The CDR3 nucleotides are TGTGCCAGCAGCGCAAAGGACCTCGGATGGAGCCTAATGAACACTGAAGCTTTCTTT. Full variable domain (outside the CDR3, taken from reference TRBV13 and TRBJ1-1): AAGVIQSPRHLIKEKRETATLKCYPIPRHDTVYWYQQGPGQDPQFLISFYEKMQSDKGSIPDRFSAQQFSDYHSELNMSSLELGDSALYFCASSAKDLGWSLMNTEAFFGQGTRLTVV.

Only one count was recorded for this clonotype. This chain connects TRBV4-1 to TRBJ2-5; TRBD2 might be the D (6 bases). CDR1 MGHRA and CDR2 YSYEKL come from the germline V gene. This CDR3 comprises 17 residues. Trimming removed 0 bases at V and 4 bases at J, with 18 bases between. The CDR3 is CASSQDSGAGPGETQYF. Here the CDR3 DNA reads TGCGCCAGCAGCCAAGATTCCGGTGCGGGGCCGGGAGAGACCCAGTACTTC.

The V and J genes are TRBV9 and TRBJ2-3, with TRBD2 matching 11 bases. The CDR3 is 16 amino acids. Germline-derived CDR1 and CDR2 are SGDLS and YYNGEE. With V trimmed by 4 bases and J by 6 bases, 10 bases remained unmatched. As DNA, the CDR3 is TGTGCCAGCAGCCCAACCACTAGCGGGGGCGCGGATACGCAGTATTTT. Amino acids: CASSPTTSGGADTQYF.

The sample holds a few counts of this clonotype. The rearrangement links TRBV7-6 to TRBJ2-7, with D perhaps assigned TRBD1 or TRBD2 (5 bases each). V was cut by 2 bases and J by 3 bases, with 17 bases left in between. This CDR3 comprises 16 residues. The germline V gene encodes CDR1 SGHVS and CDR2 FNYEAQ. CDR3 region: CASSLTSPQGVYEQYF. The CDR3 nucleotides are TGTGCCAGCAGCTTAACATCCCCGCAGGGAGTCTACGAGCAGTACTTC.

This clonotype was counted only a few times. CDR3 in amino acids: CASSPGLAGNEQFF. The CDR3 nucleotides read TGTGCCAGCAGCCCCGGACTAGCCGGCAATGAGCAGTTCTTC. The rearrangement joins TRBV12-3 or TRBV12-4 to TRBJ2-1; the match to TRBD2 covers 8 bases. The CDR3 spans 14 residues. Germline trimming cut 6 bases from V and 6 bases from J; bases unmatched to any gene: 7.

This clonotype came up a few times. The rearrangement joins TRBV9 to TRBJ1-1; unclear D gene. The V gene lost 0 bases and the J gene lost 1 base, with 7 bases spanning the gap. The CDR3 contains 14 residues. Germline CDR1 is SGDLS and CDR2 is YYNGEE. The CDR3 sequence is CASSVVPSNTEAFF. CDR3 bases: TGTGCCAGCAGCGTAGTCCCTTCGAACACTGAAGCTTTCTTT.

In the case of this clonotype: A much larger clonotype is one base distant, so this may be a read error. The chain uses TRBV29-1 and TRBJ2-5; 9 bases fit TRBD1. Trimming took 5 bases from V and 5 from J; bases not matched to a gene: 9. The germline gives CDR1 SQVTM, CDR2 ANQGSEA. The CDR3 length is 14 residues. CDR3 DNA sequence: TGCAGCGTTAATGGGACAGGGTCCACGGAGACCCAGTACTTC. It specifies CSVNGTGSTETQYF.